These T cell receptor beta chains were read from a single sample in a study of T cells in Graves' hyperthyroidism and ophthalmopathy. MiXCR was run by TCRdb on the multiplex PCR reads, yielding one entry per CDR3 protein. Of over 700,000 distinct CDR3 sequences in the sample, 18% were seen once. Sequencing was carried out using blood. These receptors were collected from a woman aged 45-59 years with Graves' hyperthyroidism that later progressed to Graves' ophthalmopathy. CDR3s include the opening cysteine and the closing phenylalanine or tryptophan. The D gene is left open where the match is weak. Some rows have no size entry. The others give once, few or many, or a class for an expanded clone.

>TRBV29-1|NA|TRBD2|TRBJ2-3
CSVEITRTSYVSDTQYF
TGCAGCGTTGAAATAACCCGGACTAGCTATGTCTCAGATACGCAGTATTTT
>TRBV11-2|many|TRBD2|TRBJ2-1
CASSVAGSPYNEQFF
TGTGCCAGCAGCGTAGCGGGCTCCCCTTACAATGAGCAGTTCTTC
>TRBV14|NA|NA|TRBJ2-1
CASSQRWNEQFF
TGTGCCAGCAGCCAGAGGTGGAATGAGCAGTTCTTC
>TRBV12-3/TRBV12-4|few|TRBD1|TRBJ2-3
CASSFYRQGADTQYF
TGTGCCAGCAGTTTTTACCGACAGGGGGCAGATACGCAGTATTTT
>TRBV7-3|NA|NA|TRBJ2-3
CASRAGETDTQYF
TGTGCCAGCAGAGCCGGGGAGACAGATACGCAGTATTTT
>TRBV11-2|many|NA|TRBJ2-1
CASSLALRTGNEQFF
TGTGCCAGCAGCTTAGCCCTCCGAACTGGCAATGAGCAGTTCTTC
>TRBV11-2|many|NA|TRBJ2-2
CASSLARVLNTGELFF
TGTGCCAGCAGCTTAGCCAGGGTCCTGAACACCGGGGAGCTGTTTTTT
>TRBV2|many|NA|TRBJ1-6
CASSPSSPLHF
TGTGCCAGCAGTCCAAGTTCACCCCTCCACTTT
>TRBV27|few|NA|TRBJ1-4
CASSSYRQVKNEKLFF
TGTGCCAGCAGTTCCTATCGACAGGTTAAAAATGAAAAACTGTTTTTT
>TRBV6-1|few|NA|TRBJ1-4
CASSRGDTTNEKLFF
TGTGCCAGCAGTCGGGGAGATACAACTAATGAAAAACTGTTTTTT
>TRBV10-3|many|TRBD1|TRBJ1-1
CAISFSTGDTEAFF
TGTGCCATCTCCTTCTCGACAGGGGACACTGAAGCTTTCTTT
>TRBV6-1|NA|TRBD1|TRBJ2-1
CASWDRTYNEQFF
TGTGCCAGCTGGGACAGAACCTACAATGAGCAGTTCTTC
>TRBV11-2|few|TRBD1|TRBJ1-2
CASRPRDRGRHYGYTF
TGTGCCAGCAGACCACGAGACAGGGGGCGACACTATGGCTACACCTTC
>TRBV20-1|few|TRBD2|TRBJ2-3
CSARDRLAGGSDTQYF
TGCAGTGCTAGAGATAGACTAGCGGGGGGCAGCGATACGCAGTATTTT
>TRBV7-6|few|NA|TRBJ1-1
CASSLAVGPGLWTEAFF
TGTGCCAGCAGCTTAGCCGTCGGCCCGGGGTTGTGGACTGAAGCTTTCTTT
>TRBV7-2|few|TRBD1|TRBJ1-4
CASRLDRVAAEKLFF
TGTGCCAGCAGACTTGACAGGGTAGCGGCAGAAAAACTGTTTTTT
>TRBV6-9|NA|NA|TRBJ2-5
CASSYAGPETQYF
TGTGCCAGCAGTTACGCAGGGCCAGAGACCCAGTACTTC
>TRBV9|NA|TRBD1|TRBJ1-1
CASSISGTVNTEAFF
TGTGCCAGCAGCATTTCCGGGACAGTGAACACTGAAGCTTTCTTT
>TRBV6-6|many|TRBD1|TRBJ2-3
CASSYSMTGDTDTQYF
TGTGCCAGCAGTTACTCGATGACAGGGGACACAGATACGCAGTATTTT
>TRBV11-2|few|NA|TRBJ2-7
CASSLDGGTDSYEQYF
TGTGCCAGCAGCTTAGATGGTGGGACCGACAGCTACGAGCAGTACTTC
>TRBV2|many|NA|TRBJ1-4
CASRAGGDEKLFF
TGTGCCAGCAGGGCAGGAGGGGATGAAAAACTGTTTTTT
>TRBV12-3/TRBV12-4|NA|TRBD1|TRBJ1-4
CASSIQGLGEKLFF
TGTGCCAGCAGTATACAGGGGCTGGGTGAAAAACTGTTTTTT
>TRBV20-1|many|NA|TRBJ2-5
CSVYSQETQYF
TGCAGTGTTTACAGTCAAGAGACCCAGTACTTC
>TRBV20-1|few|TRBD1|TRBJ1-1
CSASYGQEQNTEAFF
TGCAGTGCTTCTTACGGACAGGAACAGAACACTGAAGCTTTCTTT
>TRBV12-3/TRBV12-4|many|NA|TRBJ1-5
CASSLIQAANQPQHF
TGTGCCAGCAGTTTAATCCAGGCGGCTAATCAGCCCCAGCATTTT
>TRBV5-1|many|TRBD1|TRBJ1-1
CASSFTGADTEAFF
TGCGCCAGCAGTTTCACAGGGGCAGACACTGAAGCTTTCTTT
>TRBV5-8|many|NA|TRBJ1-2
CASSLIGASGYTF
TGTGCCAGCAGCTTGATTGGGGCAAGCGGCTACACCTTC
>TRBV11-2|many|NA|TRBJ2-7
CASRSRDWSSYEQYF
TGTGCCAGCAGGTCCCGGGACTGGTCCTCCTACGAGCAGTACTTC
>TRBV6-1|many|TRBD1|TRBJ2-5
CASSGTGGEETQYF
TGTGCCAGCAGTGGCACAGGGGGTGAGGAGACCCAGTACTTC
>TRBV3-1|many|NA|TRBJ2-1
CASSQVQGTNEQFF
TGTGCCAGCAGCCAAGTTCAGGGGACGAATGAGCAGTTCTTC
>TRBV20-1|few|NA|TRBJ1-1
CSAKIPLGAGNTEAFF
TGCAGTGCTAAAATCCCCCTGGGGGCCGGAAACACTGAAGCTTTCTTT
>TRBV5-1|many|NA|TRBJ1-5
CASSPGNNQPQHF
TGCGCCAGCAGCCCGGGGAACAATCAGCCCCAGCATTTT
>TRBV25-1|few|NA|TRBJ1-1
CASSEFRDTEAFF
TGTGCCAGCAGTGAGTTCAGGGATACTGAAGCTTTCTTT
>TRBV6-2/TRBV6-3|few|NA|TRBJ1-1
CASSYSFTTEAFF
TGTGCCAGCAGTTACTCATTCACCACTGAAGCTTTCTTT
>TRBV7-2|many|TRBD2|TRBJ2-1
CASSLGPGLAGAYNEQFF
TGTGCCAGCAGCTTAGGGCCGGGACTAGCGGGGGCATACAATGAGCAGTTCTTC